Given below is one T cell receptor beta chain in context. V shed 4 bases, J shed 3 bases, and the junction held 0 bases outside the gene matches. The germline gives CDR1 SGHRS, CDR2 YFSETQ. The CDR3 has 14 residues. Each CDR3 protein is one row after TCRdb ran MiXCR on the 5' RACE reads. The profile shows approximately 440,000 distinct CDR3 sequences, about 19% of them singletons. This sample is part of a study of T-cell memory formation after mild COVID-19. Material for sequencing was PBMCs or a T cell subset sorted from them (not recorded which). The V and J genes are TRBV5-1 and TRBJ1-4; 10 nucleotides line up with TRBD1. The sequence came from an adult woman who had mild COVID-19 (a few samples of this study predate the infection). Cell type and time point are not known. Here the CDR3 DNA reads TGCGCCAGCAGCGACAGGGGGCCTAATGAAAAACTGTTTTTT. Its translation: CASSDRGPNEKLFF. Drawing the rest from reference TRBV5-1 and TRBJ1-4, the complete variable domain is KAGVTQTPRYLIKTRGQQVTLSCSPISGHRSVSWYQQTPGQGLQFLFEYFSETQRNKGNFPGRFSGRQFSNSRSEMNVSTLELGDSALYLCASSDRGPNEKLFFGSGTQLSVL.